Listed here are 3 T cell receptor beta chains from one sample, sequenced in a study of T cell changes during pregnancy in multiple sclerosis. Measured with immunoSEQ multiplex PCR; TCRdb has only the in-frame clones, and not every one. The table has more than 90,000 clones, 75% to 95% seen once; the top ten hold about 3.4%. The sequenced sample was peripheral blood, obtained in the second trimester of pregnancy. The receptors originated from a female donor with multiple sclerosis, enrolled in a pregnancy study.

J is TRBJ2-5 and V is TRBV14, with 10 bases aligning to TRBD2. Germline CDR1 reads SGHDN; CDR2 reads FVKESK. Losses at the gene ends were 0 bases for V and 0 bases for J; bases not matched to a gene: 7. This CDR3 contains 18 residues. CDR3 sequence reads: CASSQDKSGRANQETQYF. In DNA form, the CDR3 reads TGTGCCAGCAGCCAAGATAAGAGCGGGAGGGCCAACCAAGAGACCCAGTACTTC.

The chain is built from TRBV7-9 and TRBJ2-3; TRBD2 aligns across 9 bases. Looked up from germline, CDR1 is SEHNR and CDR2 is FQNEAQ (reference sequence). The CDR3 extends over 15 amino acids. The trim removed 0 bases at V and 3 bases at J, leaving 1 base unmatched. The CDR3 loop reads CASSLASGSTDTQYF. CDR3 sequence (DNA): TGTGCCAGCAGCTTAGCTAGCGGGAGTACAGATACGCAGTATTTT. Using reference TRBV7-9 and TRBJ2-3 for the parts outside the CDR3, the full variable domain is DTGVSQNPRHKITKRGQNVTFRCDPISEHNRLYWYRQTLGQGPEFLTYFQNEAQLEKSRLLSDRFSAERPKGSFSTLEIQRTEQGDSAMYLCASSLASGSTDTQYFGPGTRLTVL.

V is TRBV27 and J is TRBJ2-3; 7 bases align to TRBD2. The CDR3 spans 17 residues. V lost 1 base to trimming and J lost 1 base; unmatched junction nucleotides: 8. Per the germline V gene, CDR1 is MNHEY and CDR2 is SMNVEV (reference sequence). CDR3 residues: CASSLYGRLAGTDTQYF. CDR3 nucleotides: TGTGCCAGCAGTTTATACGGGAGGCTAGCTGGCACAGATACGCAGTATTTT.